Below, 27 T cell receptor beta chains from the same sample are listed, as sequenced in a study of T cell repertoires in cytomegalovirus infection. TCRdb fed the reads into MiXCR, producing one record per CDR3 protein. Here the sample spans some 940,000 distinct CDR3 sequences, around 32% being singletons. Their recognized antigens are unknown. Sequenced material: cultured CD8+ T cells from PBMCs, taken from culture after CMV antigen stimulation. All receptors derive from a human donor in good health (CMV status not recorded). Some clones in this sample may be carry-over from other donors' samples.

This clonotype was seen repeatedly, ten times or more. This sequence joins TRBV12-3 or TRBV12-4 and TRBJ1-4; D not resolved. The CDR3 is made up of 15 amino acids. V was clipped by 5 bases and J by 1 base, with 11 bases between them. The CDR3 coding sequence is TGTGCCAGCAGTCAATGGGGTGGAACTAATGAAAAACTGTTTTTT. Protein sequence: CASSQWGGTNEKLFF.

This clonotype turned up a few times. The rearrangement links TRBV27 to TRBJ1-6; D remains unclear. This CDR3 has 11 amino acids. CDR1 and CDR2 from the germline V gene are MNHEY and SMNVEV (reference sequence). Trimming removed 9 bases at V and 7 bases at J, with 7 bases between. This chain's CDR3 is CASGINSPLHF. The CDR3 DNA reads TGTGCCAGTGGTATAAATTCACCCCTCCACTTT.

A few counts support this clonotype. This sequence joins TRBV6-6 and TRBJ1-3; unclear D gene. CDR3 length: 13 residues. In germline, CDR1 is MNHNY, CDR2 SVGAGI (reference sequence). Deletions cut 7 bases from V and 4 bases from J, with 11 bases between. In DNA, the CDR3 is TGTGCCAGCACCTCGGAGGCGGGAAACACCATATATTTT. Protein product: CASTSEAGNTIYF.

This chain connects TRBV7-9 to TRBJ2-7, with D maybe TRBD1 (5 bases). Germline V CDR1 and CDR2: SEHNR, FQNEAQ (reference sequence). The germline V and J ends were trimmed by 3 bases and 2 bases, with 14 bases remaining between them. The CDR3 is 15 amino acids. DNA for the CDR3: TGTGCCAGCAGCTTTGAAGGGGCCCGAACCTACGAGCAGTACTTC. Amino acids: CASSFEGARTYEQYF.

This clonotype was recorded a few times. This rearrangement joins TRBV29-1 to TRBJ2-1, with D possibly TRBD1 on 6 matching bases. V was shortened by 6 bases and J by 8 bases, with 11 bases between the two germline ends. Germline loops: CDR1 SQVTM, CDR2 ANQGSEA. The CDR3 spans 11 residues. The CDR3 DNA sequence: TGCAGCGTCCGTACAGGGCATGAGCAGTTCTTC. Its protein is CSVRTGHEQFF.

This clonotype was counted between two and nine times. The CDR3 DNA reads as TGTGCCAGCAGCCGCGGGACAGGTAACACCTACGAGCAGTACGTC. The encoded protein is CASSRGTGNTYEQYV. The rearrangement joins TRBV12-3 or TRBV12-4 to TRBJ2-7, with 8 positions matching TRBD1. The CDR3 extends over 15 amino acids. Losses at the gene ends were 6 bases for V and 2 bases for J; bases not matched to a gene: 9.

In its sample, this clonotype was seen a few times. The chain uses TRBV7-9 and TRBJ1-4, with 9 nucleotides matching TRBD1. CDR1 is SEHNR, CDR2 FQNEAQ, per germline (reference sequence). The J segment lost 6 bases and the V segment lost 5 bases, leaving 10 bases of the junction unmatched. CDR3 length: 16 residues. In nucleotides, the CDR3 is TGTGCCAGCAGCACACGACCGGGACAGGGATATGAAAAACTGTTTTTT. Translated: CASSTRPGQGYEKLFF.

Points on this clonotype: A much larger clone differs from this one at a single base, so this may be a read error. V and J are TRBV7-2 and TRBJ2-1; 9 bases line up with TRBD2. The length of the CDR3 is 19 residues. With V trimmed by 3 bases and J by 3 bases, 15 bases remained unmatched. Germline loops: CDR1 SGHTA, CDR2 FQGNSA. The CDR3 DNA follows: TGTGCCAGCAGCTTGGCGACTAGCGGCCTTCCACTTCACTACAATGAGCAGTTCTTC. Protein: CASSLATSGLPLHYNEQFF.

The chain employs TRBV6-1 and TRBJ1-5; unclear D gene. Trimming pared 2 bases from V and 3 bases from J, leaving 11 bases between. There are 15 residues in the CDR3. CDR1 is MNHNS and CDR2 is SASEGT in the germline V gene. DNA of the CDR3: TGTGCCAGCAGTGAATCTAATGGATCCAATCAGCCCCAGCATTTT. It is translated as CASSESNGSNQPQHF.

This clonotype has only a few counts. V gene TRBV12-5 combines with J gene TRBJ2-3, with D tentatively TRBD1 or TRBD2 (5 bases each). This CDR3 is 11 amino acids long. V lost 10 bases to trimming and J lost 11 bases, with 16 bases between them. Germline lookup yields CDR1 LGHNT and CDR2 FRNRAP. For the CDR3, the DNA is TGTGCTACCGGGGACGGGTGGGGGCAGTATTTT. Amino acids: CATGDGWGQYF.

V and J are TRBV6-8 and TRBJ2-2; D is possibly TRBD1 (5 bases). The CDR3 contains 11 residues. CDR1 and CDR2 from the germline V gene are MNHGY and SAAAGT. With 11 bases removed from V and 1 base from J, the gap between germline ends came to 5 bases. The CDR3 loop is CAQGNTGELFF. CDR3 coding DNA: TGTGCCCAGGGGAACACCGGGGAGCTGTTTTTT.

This clonotype was seen ten or more times. The chain couples TRBV6-1 to TRBJ2-7; D may be TRBD2 (5 bases). Germline CDR1 MNHNS, CDR2 SASEGT. The CDR3 consists of 14 residues. The germline V and J ends were trimmed by 1 base and 6 bases, with 13 bases remaining between them. In DNA, the CDR3 is TGTGCCAGCAGTGAAGATAGCTCGGGGTTCGAGCAGTACGTC. It specifies CASSEDSSGFEQYV.

This clonotype was recorded a few times. The chain links TRBV6-5 to TRBJ2-5; 8 bases match TRBD1. V trimming: 7 bases; J trimming: 9 bases; junction bases outside the gene matches: 13. The CDR3 sequence is 14 residues long. Germline V gene lookup returns CDR1 MNHEY and CDR2 SVGAGI. CDR3: CASNLISGGSAQYF. Written as DNA, the CDR3 is TGTGCCAGCAACCTAATCTCAGGGGGCTCGGCCCAGTACTTC.

A remark on this clonotype: The junction shows a germline mismatch at one end, possibly a read error. The DNA for the CDR3 is TGCACCAGCAGCCAAGATAGCGCGGGACCACCCGATTGGAATCAGCCCCAGCATTTT. It specifies CTSSQDSAGPPDWNQPQHF. The chain employs TRBV4-3 and TRBJ1-5, with TRBD1 as a possible D gene (5 bases). CDR1 LGHNA and CDR2 YSLEER come from the germline V gene. This CDR3 has 19 residues.

This clonotype was observed a handful of times. The chain uses TRBV28 and TRBJ1-1; 12 bases line up with TRBD1. V was pared by 3 bases and J by 7 bases, with 12 bases of the junction left unmatched. CDR1 is MDHEN, CDR2 SYDVKM, per germline. The CDR3 totals 17 residues. CDR3 sequence reads: CASSFYSGDRGLGEAFF. The DNA for the CDR3 is TGTGCCAGCAGTTTTTACTCCGGGGACAGGGGGCTGGGTGAAGCTTTCTTT.

The chain employs TRBV4-1 and TRBJ2-1; D gene unclear. Germline CDR1 MGHRA, CDR2 YSYEKL. Trimming removed 0 bases at V and 4 bases at J, with 16 bases between. The length of the CDR3 is 17 residues. Here the CDR3 DNA reads TGCGCCAGCAGCCAAGATTGGGTGAGGTTCCGTTACAATGAGCAGTTCTTC. Translated: CASSQDWVRFRYNEQFF.

The J gene is TRBJ2-1, the V gene TRBV6-5; the match to TRBD1 covers 9 bases. The germline V gene encodes CDR1 MNHEY and CDR2 SVGAGI. Trimming took 0 bases from V and 4 from J; bases not matched to a gene: 4. The CDR3 has 16 residues. CDR3 DNA: TGTGCCAGCAGTTACTCGGGGACAGGGATATACAATGAGCAGTTCTTC. As protein: CASSYSGTGIYNEQFF.

V and J are TRBV5-4 and TRBJ2-3, with 9 bases aligning to TRBD2. This CDR3 contains 16 residues. The junction had 10 bases not matched to a gene; V was cut back by 4 bases and J by 4 bases. Germline CDR1 is SGHNT and CDR2 is YYREEE (reference sequence). The CDR3 DNA follows: TGTGCCAGCAGCCCAGTAACGGGACTAGCACCAGATACGCAGTATTTT. It encodes CASSPVTGLAPDTQYF.

V and J are TRBV19 and TRBJ1-1; D is unclear. Trimming removed 8 bases from V and 5 bases from J, with 9 bases in between. The CDR3 spans 11 residues. The germline gives CDR1 LNHDA, CDR2 SQIVND (reference sequence). The CDR3 region has the DNA TGTGCCAGTTTAACCGGGACTGAAGCTTTCTTT. Amino acids: CASLTGTEAFF.

This clonotype has more than one count but fewer than ten. V usage is TRBV4-3 and J usage is TRBJ2-1, with 7 nucleotides matching TRBD2. The CDR3 has 17 amino acids. Trimming removed 0 bases from V and 2 bases from J; junction bases left unmatched: 7. CDR1 and CDR2 (germline): LGHNA, YSLEER. In DNA, the CDR3 is TGCGCCAGCAGCCAAGAAGATGCCCGGGGGGCCTACAATGAGCAGTTCTTC. This translates into CASSQEDARGAYNEQFF.

The CDR3 nucleotides are TGTGCCAGCAGCCAAGGATTCGACAGCGATGAAAAACTGTTTTTT. This encodes CASSQGFDSDEKLFF. This chain uses TRBV14 with TRBJ1-4; possibly TRBD1 for D (5 bases). CDR3 length: 15 amino acids. The V gene's germline CDR1 is SGHDN and CDR2 FVKESK. V was cut by 1 base and J by 6 bases, with 12 bases left in between.

The CDR3: CSVLGQGGYGYTF. CDR3 nucleotide sequence: TGCAGCGTCCTCGGACAGGGTGGCTATGGCTACACCTTC. The gene calls are TRBV29-1 and TRBJ1-2, with 8 positions matching TRBD1. The CDR3 has 13 residues. Germline CDR1 reads SQVTM; CDR2 reads ANQGSEA. V dropped 6 bases and J dropped 4; count of bases not matched to a gene: 7.

This rearrangement joins TRBV4-1 to TRBJ1-1, with D hard to call. The V and J ends lost 3 bases and 1 base respectively, with 12 bases between them. CDR1 and CDR2 from the germline V gene are MGHRA and YSYEKL. CDR3 length: 15 amino acids. The DNA for the CDR3 is TGCGCCAGCAGCCAGCACCGGGTCAAGAACACTGAAGCTTTCTTT. Amino acids: CASSQHRVKNTEAFF.

In this sample, this clonotype turned up a few times. This chain uses TRBV6-2 or TRBV6-3 with TRBJ1-1; D is unclear. Germline V gene sequence: CDR1 MNHEY, CDR2 SVGEGT. The CDR3 is 13 residues long. The V end was cut by 2 bases, the J end by 6 bases, with 10 bases between. CDR3 DNA sequence: TGTGCCAGCAGTTACGAGGGAGGAGCTGAAGCTTTCTTT. Residues: CASSYEGGAEAFF.

Only a few counts were recorded for this clonotype. CDR3 region: CASSYSKDTPSYNEQFF. The CDR3 coding sequence is TGTGCCAGCAGTTATTCGAAGGACACCCCCTCCTACAATGAGCAGTTCTTC. The chain uses TRBV6-2 or TRBV6-3 and TRBJ2-1; a possible D gene is TRBD1 (5 bases). The germline CDR1 and CDR2 sequences are MNHEY and SVGEGT. The V and J ends lost 3 bases and 0 bases respectively, with 15 bases between them. The CDR3 runs to 17 residues.

The rearrangement links TRBV12-3 or TRBV12-4 to TRBJ2-2; the D is unclear. Trimming left V 3 bases short and J 0 bases short, with 11 bases between. The CDR3 has 16 residues. The CDR3, as DNA: TGTGCCAGCAGTTTCTTCCCAGTCGCGAACACCGGGGAGCTGTTTTTT. Translating gives CASSFFPVANTGELFF.

The sample holds a few counts of this clonotype. The chain has TRBV19 and TRBJ2-7; 7 nucleotides align to TRBD1. This CDR3 comprises 15 residues. Trimming removed 6 bases from V and 4 bases from J; junction bases left unmatched: 12. CDR1 and CDR2 (germline): LNHDA, SQIVND (reference sequence). CDR3 sequence: CASRDTGARAYEQYF. In DNA form, the CDR3 reads TGTGCCAGTAGGGATACAGGGGCGCGGGCTTACGAGCAGTACTTC. Complete variable domain (other parts from reference TRBV19 and TRBJ2-7): DGGITQSPKYLFRKEGQNVTLSCEQNLNHDAMYWYRQDPGQGLRLIYYSQIVNDFQKGDIAEGYSVSREKKESFPLTVTSAQKNPTAFYLCASRDTGARAYEQYFGPGTRLTVT.